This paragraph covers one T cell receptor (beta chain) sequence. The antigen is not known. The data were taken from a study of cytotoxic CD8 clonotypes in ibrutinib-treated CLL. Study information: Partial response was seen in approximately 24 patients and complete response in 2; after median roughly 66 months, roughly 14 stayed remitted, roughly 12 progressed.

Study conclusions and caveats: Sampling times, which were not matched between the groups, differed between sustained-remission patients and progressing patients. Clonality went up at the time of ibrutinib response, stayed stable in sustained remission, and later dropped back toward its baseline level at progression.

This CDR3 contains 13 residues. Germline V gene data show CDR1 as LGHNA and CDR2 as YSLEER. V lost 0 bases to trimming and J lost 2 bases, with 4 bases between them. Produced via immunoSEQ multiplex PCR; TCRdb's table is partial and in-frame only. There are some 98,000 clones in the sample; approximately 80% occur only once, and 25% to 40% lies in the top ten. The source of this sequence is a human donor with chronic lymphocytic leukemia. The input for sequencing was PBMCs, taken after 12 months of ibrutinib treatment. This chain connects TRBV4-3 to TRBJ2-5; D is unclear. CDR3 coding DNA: TGCGCCAGCAGCCAAGATGGACAAGAGACCCAGTACTTC. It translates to CASSQDGQETQYF.